This T cell receptor beta chain was sequenced during a study of cytomegalovirus exposure and HLA in healthy donors. Study outcomes and limitations: Across donors, presence/absence analyses took sequencing depth to be roughly uniform.

In the case of this clone: Its antigen is not identified.

Unmatched junction bases numbered 2, after V lost 0 bases and J lost 1 base. In germline, CDR1 is LNHNV, CDR2 YYDKDF (reference sequence). The CDR3 has 15 amino acids. Primers included in the PCR were 60 Vbeta and 13 Jbeta primers. Data came from immunoSEQ multiplex PCR; TCRdb stores just in-frame clones and leaves some out. The sample has more than 200,000 clones. The sample taken for sequencing was PBMCs. The V and J genes are TRBV15 and TRBJ1-1, with TRBD1 matching 7 bases. This receptor was obtained from a young woman in good health and CMV-seropositive. This chain's CDR3 is CATSRDWTGNTEAFF. The DNA for the CDR3 is TGTGCCACCAGCAGAGATTGGACAGGGAACACTGAAGCTTTCTTT.